The 16 T cell receptor beta chains given below trace back to one sample, sequenced in a study of tumor-infiltrating lymphocytes in primary liver carcinoma. The source material, about 17-31 mg of unsorted bulk tissue, was used to co-extract RNA and DNA. Production of TCR beta cDNA used around 500 ng total RNA together with a constant-region primer. Sequencing libraries for TCR beta derived from three nested multiplex PCR rounds that used slightly modified ARM-PCR. For around 10 cycles apiece, the opening two PCR rounds ran with TRBV1-TRBV30 forward primers and a C-beta reverse primer. MiXCR, run by TCRdb on the multiplex PCR reads, gives a single entry per CDR3 protein. The sample contains fewer than 200,000 distinct CDR3 sequences, around 81% of which appear only once. Source material: tumor tissue from primary liver carcinoma. These receptors all stem from a middle-aged man with primary liver carcinoma and hepatitis B virus infection.

In regard to this clonotype: The missing conserved phenylalanine or tryptophan at the end of this CDR3 makes a read error likely. The chain combines TRBV11-2 with TRBJ2-7; a possible D gene is TRBD2 (5 bases). Germline V gives CDR1 SGHAT, CDR2 FQNNGV. The CDR3 sequence is 14 residues long. The CDR3 nucleotides read TGTGCCTGCAGTTACCAGACGGAGGCCTACGAGCAGTACTCC. Its translation is CACSYQTEAYEQYS.

Details on this clonotype: One end of the junction does not line up with germline, which may come from a read error. The J gene is TRBJ1-1, the V gene TRBV29-1; 8 nucleotides align to TRBD1. The CDR3 sequence is 15 residues long. Per the germline V gene, CDR1 is SQVTM and CDR2 is ANQGSEA. CDR3 in amino acids: CSRGQEGYQNTKAFF. The CDR3 DNA reads TGTAGCAGGGGACAGGAAGGCTATCAGAACACTAAAGCTTTCTTT.

The table lists this clonotype with a few counts. The junction departs from germline at one end; a sequencing error may be responsible. The V gene is TRBV6-2 or TRBV6-3, the J gene TRBJ2-2; weak D call: TRBD1 (6 bases). Per germline, CDR1 MNHEY and CDR2 SVGEGT. There are 16 residues in the CDR3. The CDR3 coding sequence is TGTGCCAGCAGCCGAGTCGGGACACCTTTCACCGGTGAGCTGTTTTTT. It codes for CASSRVGTPFTGELFF.

This chain uses TRBV14 with TRBJ2-1; the match to TRBD2 covers 8 bases. After removal of 6 bases from V and 11 bases from J, the junction contained 18 bases not matched to a gene. The CDR3 contains 16 residues. Germline CDR1 SGHDN, CDR2 FVKESK. CDR3 sequence (DNA): TGTGCCAGCAGTGCCATAGCGGGATGGGTAAACGATAAGCAGTTCTTC. Protein product: CASSAIAGWVNDKQFF.

On this clonotype: This may stem from a read error, because a much larger clone lies one nucleotide away. CDR3: CSSSLADGGRHTEAFF. DNA of the CDR3: TGCTCCAGCAGCTTGGCCGACGGAGGCAGACACACTGAAGCTTTCTTT. This chain joins TRBV5-1 and TRBJ1-1; D not certain. This CDR3 is built from 16 residues. The germline V gene encodes CDR1 SGHRS and CDR2 YFSETQ. Filled out from reference TRBV5-1 and TRBJ1-1, the complete variable domain reads KAGVTQTPRYLIKTRGQQVTLSCSPISGHRSVSWYQQTPGQGLQFLFEYFSETQRNKGNFPGRFSGRQFSNSRSEMNVSTLELGDSALYLCSSSLADGGRHTEAFFGQGTRLTVV.

The chain combines TRBV6-1 with TRBJ2-7; D possibly corresponds to TRBD1 (7 bases). Germline loops: CDR1 MNHNS, CDR2 SASEGT. V was pared by 7 bases and J by 3 bases, with 22 bases between. The CDR3 totals 16 residues. CDR3 protein: CASTGLNRGQNYEQYF. CDR3 nucleotide sequence: TGTGCCAGCACTGGACTAAACAGGGGACAGAACTACGAGCAGTACTTC.

Details on this clonotype: This may arise from a read error, as a much more abundant clone is one base away. The rearrangement joins TRBV28 to TRBJ2-6, with D uncertain. Germline V gene sequence: CDR1 MDHEN, CDR2 SYDVKM. This CDR3 region has 15 residues. The CDR3 spells CANSLVGTGANVLTF. Here the CDR3 DNA reads TGTGCCAACAGTTTAGTGGGGACTGGGGCCAACGTCCTGACTTTC. Complete variable domain (other parts from reference TRBV28 and TRBJ2-6): DVKVTQSSRYLVKRTGEKVFLECVQDMDHENMFWYRQDPGLGLRLIYFSYDVKMKEKGDIPEGYSVSREKKERFSLILESASTNQTSMYLCANSLVGTGANVLTFGAGSRLTVL.

The V gene is TRBV11-2, the J gene TRBJ1-1; the D is unclear. CDR1 SGHAT and CDR2 FQNNGV come from the germline V gene. V was trimmed by 1 base and J by 12 bases, leaving 15 bases between them. The CDR3 consists of 13 residues. Written as DNA, the CDR3 is TGTGCCAGCAGCTTAGGGTTGAACACTGGATCTTTCTTT. Its translation is CASSLGLNTGSFF.

Worth noting for this clonotype: A read error may produce the germline difference seen at one junction end. The V call is TRBV4-1, the J call TRBJ1-2; no firm D call. This CDR3 is built from 14 residues. Germline V CDR1 and CDR2: MGHRA, YSYEKL. Written as DNA, the CDR3 is TGCGCCAGGAGCCAAGTCGACCCTATAGGAGGCTACATCTTC. Translation: CARSQVDPIGGYIF.

This clonotype was recorded a few times. The V and J genes are TRBV6-1 and TRBJ2-1, with TRBD1 matching 11 bases. The CDR3 consists of 13 residues. The V and J ends lost 9 bases and 7 bases, in that order; junction bases with no gene match: 5. The germline V gene has CDR1 MNHNS and CDR2 SASEGT. The chain's CDR3 is CASGRDRGNEQFF. CDR3 bases: TGTGCCAGTGGGAGGGACAGGGGGAATGAGCAGTTCTTC.

Worth noting for this clonotype: An end of the junction does not agree with germline; a read error may underlie this. The chain joins TRBV11-1 to TRBJ2-6; D unclear. The germline gives CDR1 SGHAT, CDR2 FQDESV (reference sequence). This CDR3 is built from 14 residues. The CDR3 protein is CASSCISGANVLTF. DNA for the CDR3: TGTGCTAGCAGCTGCATCTCTGGGGCCAACGTCCTGACTTTC.

In its sample, this clonotype was seen many times. One end of the junction does not line up with germline, which may come from a read error. The rearrangement joins TRBV6-2 or TRBV6-3 to TRBJ2-5; tentatively, D is TRBD2 (5 bases). The CDR3 has 12 residues. Germline V gives CDR1 MNHEY, CDR2 SVGEGT. For the CDR3, the DNA is TGTGCCGGCAGTTACTCGGGGGAGACCCAGTACTTC. Protein sequence: CAGSYSGETQYF.

Regarding this clonotype: Germline is not matched at one junction end, which may reflect a read error. The genes are TRBV12-3 or TRBV12-4 and TRBJ1-1; 7 nucleotides line up with TRBD1. The CDR3 is 13 residues long. The CDR3 sequence: CASRRQGYTEVFF. CDR3 DNA sequence: TGTGCCAGCAGGAGACAGGGCTACACAGAAGTTTTCTTT.

Concerning this clonotype itself: A read error may produce the germline difference seen at one junction end. The chain recombines TRBV7-9 with TRBJ2-7, with D possibly being TRBD2 (6 bases). CDR1 and CDR2 (germline): SEHNR, FQNEAQ (reference sequence). The CDR3 consists of 17 residues. CDR3: CASSLGSGISGGYKQYF. As DNA, the CDR3 is TGTGCCAGCAGCTTAGGGTCCGGGATTAGCGGAGGCTACAAGCAGTACTTC.

The chain couples TRBV29-1 to TRBJ1-1; no clear D. The CDR3 length is 14 residues. CDR1 is SQVTM, CDR2 ANQGSEA, per germline. V was clipped by 4 bases and J by 2 bases, with 14 bases between them. CDR3 protein: CSVAKQRSNTEAFF. Here the CDR3 DNA reads TGCAGCGTTGCAAAACAGAGGTCTAACACTGAAGCTTTCTTT.

This clonotype was seen many times. This rearrangement joins TRBV29-1 to TRBJ2-7; no clear D. The CDR3 contains 11 residues. Germline CDR1 reads SQVTM; CDR2 reads ANQGSEA. The CDR3 nucleotides read TGCAGTGTCGGAGAGGTACTCGAGCAGTACTTC. Translation gives CSVGEVLEQYF.